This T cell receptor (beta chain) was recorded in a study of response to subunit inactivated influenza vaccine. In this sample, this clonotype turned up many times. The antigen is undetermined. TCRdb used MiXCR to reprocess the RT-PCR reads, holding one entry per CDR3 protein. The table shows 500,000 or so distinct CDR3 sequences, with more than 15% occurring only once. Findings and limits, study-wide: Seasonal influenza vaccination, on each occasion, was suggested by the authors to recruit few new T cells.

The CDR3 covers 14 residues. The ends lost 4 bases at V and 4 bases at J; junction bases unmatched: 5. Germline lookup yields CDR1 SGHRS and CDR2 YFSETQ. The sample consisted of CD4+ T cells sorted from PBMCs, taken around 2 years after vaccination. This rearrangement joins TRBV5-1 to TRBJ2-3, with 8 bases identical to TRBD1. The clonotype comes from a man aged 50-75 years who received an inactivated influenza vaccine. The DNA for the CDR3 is TGCGCCAGCAGCCACGGACAGGGCTCAGATACGCAGTATTTT. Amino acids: CASSHGQGSDTQYF.